Included here is one T cell receptor (beta chain) sequence, with context. This clone was found once. This receptor's antigen is unknown. No base quality information exists; no much larger clone differs at one position. Patients with a history of autoimmune disease or receiving systemic immunosuppression were excluded from the trial. Peripheral blood for TCR sequencing was drawn from every dose cohort at baseline, at cycle 4 day 1 and at cycle 7 day 1. The samples were drawn from a first-in-human, open-label, multicenter phase I dose-escalation trial of ivuxolimab. Adults with locally advanced or metastatic head and neck squamous cell, hepatocellular, melanoma or renal cell carcinoma were enrolled in the trial. CD4+ and CD8+ T cells were sorted separately from peripheral blood before TCR sequencing. Genomic DNA was extracted from sorted cells for sequencing of the TCRbeta CDR3 region. TCRbeta CDR3 regions were sequenced using the immunoSEQ Assay. TCRdb's version of the immuneACCESS table is confined to in-frame rearrangements and falls short of the full clone set. An unresolved V gene accounts for under half of the shortfall where checked; the remainder is of unknown origin. The sample records roughly 70,000 clones, about 85% of which are singletons. The biggest ten clones account for around 2% of the sample.

The sample originates from a study of OX40 agonist ivuxolimab in advanced cancers. For the wider study: Ivuxolimab was a fully human IgG2 agonistic monoclonal antibody targeting the costimulatory receptor OX40 (CD134). The purpose of peripheral TCRbeta sequencing was to test whether ivuxolimab changed TCR sequence diversity and led to clonal T-cell expansion. Intravenous ivuxolimab was administered to patients every 2 weeks at six dose levels: 0.01, 0.1, 0.3, 1.5, 3 and 10 mg/kg. A male proportion of almost 85% and a mean age of approximately 55 years, ranging from about 23 to 90, were recorded for the dose-escalation cohort. Three dose-escalation patients achieved partial responses, one with hepatocellular carcinoma and two with cutaneous melanoma. The monotherapy dose-escalation portion (N of about 47 patients) of the phase I ivuxolimab trial is reported in the paper. Of the roughly 52 dose-escalation patients, hepatocellular carcinoma was present in 19, melanoma in around 15, renal cell carcinoma in 9 and head and neck cancer in 9. Patients were allowed to have had prior anti-PD-1, anti-PD-L1 or anti-CTLA-4 therapy, and around 37% of the dose-escalation patients had previously received checkpoint inhibitors. Findings and caveats that apply to the study as a whole: Low levels of normalized T-cell clonal expansion were also seen in some nonresponding patients. After ivuxolimab, expanded clones were on average more numerous among CD8+ T cells than among CD4+ T cells. The antigen specificity of the peripheral T cells that underwent clonal expansion was not determined. In the 0.1-3.0 mg/kg groups, partial responders had among the lowest normalized peripheral clonal expansion, particularly in CD8+ T cells. At doses of 0.1 to 3.0 mg/kg, clonal expansion of both CD4+ and CD8+ blood T cells was observed from baseline to week 6.

Cut back by 1 base and 2 bases, the V and J ends lie 7 bases apart. From cysteine to phenylalanine, the CDR3 is 14 amino acids long. Only the CDR3 part of the read is kept: 42 bases, read in frame from the first base. Sequences MGHRA (CDR1) and YSYEKL (CDR2) are obtained from the germline V gene. This specimen consisted of CD4+ or CD8+ T cells sorted from blood, obtained in a trial of the OX40 agonist ivuxolimab. The V gene is TRBV4-1 and the J gene is TRBJ2-3; the D segment cannot be called with confidence. This receptor was taken from an adult with an advanced solid tumor such as melanoma, head and neck, liver or kidney cancer. The CDR3 here reads CASSQARFTDTQYF. The nucleotide sequence is TGCGCCAGCAGCCAAGCTAGGTTCACAGATACGCAGTATTTT.